This T cell receptor (beta chain) was captured by sequencing in a study of cytomegalovirus exposure and HLA in healthy donors. Findings and limits, study-wide: Specificity of three CMV-associated chains for CMV antigens was verified in vitro. A link between a missense DCLRE1C variant and TCR beta V- and J-gene trimming emerged from a later analysis. A later analysis revealed that TCR association rates differed between HLA loci, peaking at DRB1 and bottoming out at HLA-C. Analysis performed later found around 15,000 TCR beta sequences associated with HLA alleles at 0.05 false discovery rate.

With 60 Vbeta and 13 Jbeta primers, the PCR was carried out. The assay was immunoSEQ multiplex PCR, and TCRdb's table has in-frame clones only and misses some. The table lists about 120,000 clones, over 65% of them singletons. The V segment lost 5 bases and the J segment 0 bases; nucleotides outside the gene matches: 4. The CDR3 loop spans 16 amino acids. Germline-derived CDR1 and CDR2 are MNHNY and SVGAGI (reference sequence). Notes on this clone: Its antigen is unidentified.

This sequence originates from a woman aged 40-49 years in good health and CMV-seropositive. This sequence joins TRBV6-6 and TRBJ2-6, with TRBD1 matching over 7 bases. Input material: PBMCs. The CDR3 loop is CASSTGQFSGANVLTF. The CDR3 coding sequence is TGTGCCAGCAGTACGGGACAGTTCTCTGGGGCCAACGTCCTGACTTTC.